This T cell receptor beta chain was obtained from a study of cytomegalovirus exposure and HLA in healthy donors. The primer mix had 60 Vbeta and 13 Jbeta primers. Assay used: immunoSEQ multiplex PCR; TCRdb lists only in-frame clones, some missing. The sample holds about 100,000 clones, 74% seen once. Germline lookup yields CDR1 SGHTA and CDR2 FQGTGA. CDR3 size: 17 residues. Germline trimming cut 4 bases from V and 1 base from J; bases unmatched to any gene: 12. Whole-study findings and limits: Fewer than 200 TCR beta chains were listed as cytomegalovirus-associated. One cluster of highly shared sequence variants probably arose as a sequencing artifact.

Points on this clone: Antigen: not known.

V and J are TRBV7-3 and TRBJ2-5; 7 nucleotides match TRBD2. This sequence originates from a man aged 45 to 65 in good health and CMV-seropositive. The sample taken for sequencing was PBMCs. The CDR3 DNA follows: TGTGCCAGCAGCTCAGCCCTCGCACGGGGGGTCCAAGAGACCCAGTACTTC. It codes for CASSSALARGVQETQYF. Using reference TRBV7-3 and TRBJ2-5 for the parts outside the CDR3, the full variable domain is GAGVSQTPSNKVTEKGKYVELRCDPISGHTALYWYRQSLGQGPEFLIYFQGTGAADDSGLPNDRFFAVRPEGSVSTLKIQRTERGDSAVYLCASSSALARGVQETQYFGPGTRLLVL.